These 25 T cell receptor beta chains share one sample of origin, sequenced in a study of metastatic and nonmetastatic thyroid tumors. TCRdb reprocessed the PCR reads via MiXCR. The data contain 53,000 or so clones, approximately 22% of them singletons. Before thyroid surgery, none of the patients had received any treatment. The specimen sequenced was blood. These receptors all come from a female donor with papillary thyroid cancer or a benign thyroid nodule (not recorded which). Some clones in this sample may be carry-over from other donors' samples.

This clone was found many times. V and J are TRBV9 and TRBJ1-4; a possible D gene is TRBD1 (6 bases). Deletions cut 3 bases from V and 8 bases from J, with 17 bases between. The V gene's germline CDR1 is SGDLS and CDR2 YYNGEE. This CDR3 has 15 residues. The CDR3 sequence is CASSGQGLQGEKLFF. CDR3 nucleotide sequence: TGTGCCAGCAGCGGGCAGGGGCTACAGGGAGAAAAACTGTTTTTT. The full variable domain, its missing parts supplied by reference TRBV9 and TRBJ1-4, is DSGVTQTPKHLITATGQRVTLRCSPRSGDLSVYWYQQSLDQGLQFLIQYYNGEERAKGNILERFSAQQFPDLHSELNLSSLELGDSALYFCASSGQGLQGEKLFFGSGTQLSVL.

This clone was seen ten or more times. The chain couples TRBV12-5 to TRBJ2-2, with D perhaps matching TRBD1 (7 bases). Germline loops: CDR1 LGHNT, CDR2 FRNRAP. With 0 bases removed from V and 1 base from J, the gap between germline ends came to 12 bases. This CDR3 has 17 amino acids. CDR3 protein: CASGLVRGDRNTGELFF. As DNA, the CDR3 is TGTGCTAGTGGTTTGGTCAGGGGGGACAGGAACACCGGGGAGCTGTTTTTT.

As for this clone: At one boundary the junction diverges from the germline segment, which might be a read error. This chain uses TRBV6-2 or TRBV6-3 with TRBJ2-7; D remains unclear. Germline V gives CDR1 MNHEY, CDR2 SVGEGT. This CDR3 has 14 amino acids. The DNA for the CDR3 is TGTGACAGCACCCTCCTGGATGGATCCTACGACCAGTACTTC. Protein sequence: CDSTLLDGSYDQYF.

This clone was counted many times. The CDR3 spells CASSLDRAPYEQYF. In nucleotides, the CDR3 is TGTGCCAGCAGCTTAGACAGGGCCCCCTACGAGCAGTACTTC. J is TRBJ2-7 and V is TRBV7-6; D might be TRBD1 (6 bases). CDR1 SGHVS and CDR2 FNYEAQ come from the germline V gene. V lost 1 base and J lost 2, with 9 bases in between. The CDR3 extends over 14 amino acids.

About this clone: Germline and junction disagree at one end, which may indicate a read error. The chain combines TRBV11-3 with TRBJ2-1; TRBD1 agrees at 8 bases. Per germline, CDR1 SGHNT and CDR2 YENEEA. The CDR3 length is 14 residues. The CDR3 DNA reads as TGTGCCAGCAGCCCGGACAGGGCCTACAATGAGCAGATATTC. This sequence encodes CASSPDRAYNEQIF. Together with reference TRBV11-3 and TRBJ2-1, the CDR3 gives the full variable domain: EAGVVQSPRYKIIEKKQPVAFWCNPISGHNTLYWYLQNLGQGPELLIRYENEEAVDDSQLPKDRFSAERLKGVDSTLKIQPAELGDSAVYLCASSPDRAYNEQIFGPGTRLTVL.

This clone was detected ten times or more. This may arise from a read error, as a much more abundant clone is one base away. Different DNA sequences within this sample yield the same CDR3. V gene TRBV24-1 combines with J gene TRBJ1-2, with a possible D match to TRBD1 (5 bases). Germline loops: CDR1 KGHDR, CDR2 SFDVKD. The CDR3 consists of 14 residues. V lost 6 bases and J 6 bases, leaving 16 bases between the germline ends. The CDR3 loop reads CATSQAGRNHGYTF. The CDR3 bases are TGTGCCACCAGTCAGGCAGGGCGGAACCATGGCTACACCTTC.

This clone has at least ten counts. The genes are TRBV12-3 or TRBV12-4 and TRBJ2-1, with TRBD2 matching 10 bases. V shed 5 bases, J shed 6 bases, and the junction held 10 bases outside the gene matches. The CDR3 runs 16 residues. The CDR3 DNA follows: TGTGCCAGCAGTACCTGGACTAGCGGTCCTGTCAATGAGCAGTTCTTC. It translates to CASSTWTSGPVNEQFF.

This clone was observed at least ten times. The rearrangement uses TRBV12-3 or TRBV12-4 and TRBJ2-2; tentatively, D is TRBD2 (5 bases). Trimming took off 7 bases at V and 5 bases at J, with 14 bases between the two ends. This CDR3 region has 14 residues. DNA for the CDR3: TGTGCCAGCACTGTACTAGGACCAACCGGGGAGCTGTTTTTT. Its translation is CASTVLGPTGELFF.

This clone appeared many times. This chain connects TRBV12-3 or TRBV12-4 to TRBJ1-6, with D possibly being TRBD1 (5 bases). V dropped 3 bases and J dropped 5 bases, with 11 bases sitting between them. The CDR3 contains 15 residues. CDR3 DNA sequence: TGTGCCAGCAGTTTCGGCAGGGCCCATAATTCACCCCTCCACTTT. Translation: CASSFGRAHNSPLHF.

In its sample, this clone was seen many times. The chain couples TRBV6-1 to TRBJ2-1, with D perhaps TRBD1 (5 bases). The CDR3 is 16 residues long. Looked up from germline, CDR1 is MNHNS and CDR2 is SASEGT. Trimming left V 5 bases short and J 0 bases short, with 14 bases between. The CDR3 coding sequence is TGTGCCAGCAGTCCCACCCCGGACACCTCCTACAATGAGCAGTTCTTC. Residues: CASSPTPDTSYNEQFF.

As concerns this clone: The conserved closing phenylalanine or tryptophan is absent in this CDR3, likely reflecting a read error. The rearrangement links TRBV20-1 to TRBJ1-2, with a weak D call TRBD1 (6 bases). Germline V gene data show CDR1 as DFQATT and CDR2 as SNEGSKA (reference sequence). The CDR3 runs to 11 residues. The CDR3 DNA follows: TGCACCACGGAGGGGGGATATGGCTACACCTTA. This codes for CTTEGGYGYTL.

This clone has only a few counts. Since a much larger clone is just one base distant, this may be a read error. The gene calls are TRBV10-3 and TRBJ2-1; D possibly corresponds to TRBD2 (5 bases). V lost 2 bases, J lost 9 bases, and 20 bases lay in between. The CDR3 runs to 16 residues. Germline loops: CDR1 ENHRY, CDR2 SYGVKD. The CDR3, as DNA: TGTGCCATCAGTGAGACGGACGGGATGGCCTCTGGTGAGCAGTTCTTC. Its translation: CAISETDGMASGEQFF.

In its sample, this clone was seen a few times. The chain recombines TRBV12-3 or TRBV12-4 with TRBJ2-3; no definite D call. V lost 7 bases and J 4 bases, leaving 15 bases between the germline ends. The CDR3 consists of 14 residues. CDR3 loop: CASTLDVPADTQYF. The CDR3 region has the DNA TGTGCCAGCACTCTAGACGTCCCGGCAGATACGCAGTATTTT.

This clone was detected ten times or more. This chain links TRBV5-1 with TRBJ2-2, with 11 bases matching TRBD2. The germline V gene encodes CDR1 SGHRS and CDR2 YFSETQ. The CDR3 has 17 residues. Trimming took 4 bases from V and 4 from J; bases not matched to a gene: 9. The CDR3 loop reads CASSRSRLAGSTGELFF. The CDR3, as DNA: TGCGCCAGCAGCAGATCCCGACTAGCGGGAAGCACCGGGGAGCTGTTTTTT.

This clone was picked up many times. V usage is TRBV5-6 and J usage is TRBJ2-5, with TRBD2 as a possible D gene (5 bases). The V end lost 0 bases, the J end lost 5 bases, and 14 bases lay between the germline ends. Per the germline V gene, CDR1 is SGHDT and CDR2 is YYEEEE. The CDR3 extends over 15 amino acids. Here the CDR3 reads CASSLVLARVETQYF. CDR3 nucleotide sequence: TGTGCCAGCAGCTTGGTGCTAGCTCGTGTCGAGACCCAGTACTTC.

This clone was seen many times. The V gene is TRBV19, the J gene TRBJ2-3; D unclear. Trimming removed 5 bases at V and 2 bases at J, with 11 bases between. This CDR3 comprises 14 residues. Germline V gene data show CDR1 as LNHDA and CDR2 as SQIVND (reference sequence). The CDR3 sequence: CASSSWSDTDTQYF. As DNA, the CDR3 is TGTGCCAGTAGTTCCTGGTCAGACACAGATACGCAGTATTTT. Supplemented by reference TRBV19 and TRBJ2-3, the full variable domain reads DGGITQSPKYLFRKEGQNVTLSCEQNLNHDAMYWYRQDPGQGLRLIYYSQIVNDFQKGDIAEGYSVSREKKESFPLTVTSAQKNPTAFYLCASSSWSDTDTQYFGPGTRLTVL.

This clone was seen at least ten times. The chain carries TRBV19 and TRBJ1-3; TRBD1 matches at 8 bases. CDR3 length: 14 amino acids. Germline CDR1 is LNHDA and CDR2 is SQIVND (reference sequence). The V and J ends lost 5 bases and 5 bases, in that order; junction bases with no gene match: 5. CDR3 sequence: CASSPRQGRNTIYF. CDR3 DNA sequence: TGTGCCAGTAGTCCCAGACAGGGGAGAAACACCATATATTTT.

This clone came up many times. Other DNA sequences in this specimen translate into the identical CDR3. V is TRBV5-1 and J is TRBJ1-5, with D unclear. This CDR3 comprises 15 residues. V lost 0 bases to trimming and J lost 0 bases, with 7 bases between them. Germline lookup yields CDR1 SGHRS and CDR2 YFSETQ. CDR3 sequence (DNA): TGCGCCAGCAGCTTGGAGGGCGGTAGCAATCAGCCCCAGCATTTT. This codes for CASSLEGGSNQPQHF.

At least ten counts were recorded for this clone. Since a much larger clone is just one base distant, this may be a read error. The V call is TRBV7-8, the J call TRBJ2-7; the match to TRBD2 covers 7 bases. The CDR3 is made up of 14 amino acids. Germline CDR1 is SGHVS and CDR2 is FQNEAQ. The CDR3 DNA sequence: TGTGCCAGCGGCTTAAAGCGGGAAGGCTACGAGCAGTACTTC. This sequence encodes CASGLKREGYEQYF.

Ten or more counts support this clone. This chain links TRBV7-3 with TRBJ2-1, with 7 bases aligning to TRBD2. There are 13 residues in the CDR3. From germline, CDR1 is SGHTA and CDR2 FQGTGA. J lost 9 bases, V lost 6 bases, and 8 bases had no gene match. The CDR3, as DNA: TGTGCCAGCAGTTACTATGGGGGGGGTGAGCAGTTCTTC. Its translation is CASSYYGGGEQFF.

This clone was found many times. The chain carries TRBV4-2 and TRBJ1-3; D unresolved. This CDR3 spans 18 amino acids. Trimming took off 0 bases at V and 0 bases at J, with 15 bases between the two ends. Looked up from germline, CDR1 is LGHNA and CDR2 is YNFKEQ. This CDR3 reads CASSQDPRAGSSGNTIYF. The CDR3 bases are TGTGCCAGCAGCCAAGATCCGAGGGCTGGGAGCTCTGGAAACACCATATATTTT.

This clone was seen repeatedly, ten times or more. The V gene is TRBV6-1, the J gene TRBJ1-2; TRBD1 matches at 7 bases. This CDR3 is built from 14 residues. V shed 4 bases and J 5 bases; nucleotides not matched to a gene: 7. Germline V gene data show CDR1 as MNHNS and CDR2 as SASEGT. The CDR3 DNA is TGTGCCAGCAGTGGAAGGACAGGTTCTTATGGCTACACCTTC. It yields the protein CASSGRTGSYGYTF.

This clone has at least ten counts. The chain combines TRBV7-9 with TRBJ1-1; D gene ambiguous. The germline gives CDR1 SEHNR, CDR2 FQNEAQ (reference sequence). V shed 5 bases and J shed 0 bases, with 10 bases lying between them. This CDR3 region has 14 residues. The CDR3 protein is CASSVRTVNTEAFF. As DNA, the CDR3 is TGTGCCAGCAGCGTACGGACGGTGAACACTGAAGCTTTCTTT.

In its sample, this clone was seen many times. CDR3 loop: CATSRQLNTEAFF. CDR3 nucleotides: TGTGCCACCAGCAGACAGTTGAACACTGAAGCTTTCTTT. The rearrangement uses TRBV15 and TRBJ1-1, with unresolved D. Between the trimmed V and J ends, which lost 2 bases and 0 bases, there was a span of 4 bases. CDR3 length equals 13 residues. Germline CDR1 reads LNHNV; CDR2 reads YYDKDF (reference sequence).

For this clone: The conserved phenylalanine or tryptophan is not found at the CDR3 terminus, so this likely reflects a read error. V and J are TRBV2 and TRBJ2-7; D call uncertain. The CDR3 spans 15 residues. Germline CDR1 is SNHLY and CDR2 is FYNNEI. V was clipped by 8 bases and J by 3 bases, with 20 bases between them. The CDR3 DNA is TGTGCCAGCCCCGGGCCGAACTATCGATTCTACGAGCAGTACTTA. Translation gives CASPGPNYRFYEQYL.